Sequencing of this T cell receptor beta chain was carried out in a study of blood T cell repertoires in COVID-19. Study summary: The United States, Italy and Spain were the sources of the acute and convalescent COVID-19 samples. From T cells, B-cell-depleted T cells, or PBMCs came the material, which was cDNA or gDNA.

This clone was detected a few times. Trimming took 3 bases from V and 5 from J; bases not matched to a gene: 5. CDR1 SNHLY and CDR2 FYNNEI come from the germline V gene. The CDR3 is 14 residues long. Original data processing: Amplification with reference gene primers provided the estimates of nucleated cell counts. Repertoires were generated with immunoSEQ multiplex PCR, while TCRdb's copy carries only in-frame clones and drops some. The V and J calls and clone size come from that table; D and trimming were worked out from the DNA. The top ten clones hold less than 20% of a sample with roughly 220,000 clones, about 85% of them seen once.

The chain couples TRBV2 to TRBJ1-2; 8 bases match TRBD1. Material for sequencing was peripheral blood. The TCR was taken from a man in his thirties or forties with active or convalescent COVID-19. The CDR3 sequence: CASSDPRQGYGYTF. DNA for the CDR3: TGTGCCAGCAGTGACCCCCGACAGGGGTATGGCTACACCTTC.